This T cell receptor delta chain derives from a study of Vδ1+ human thymocytes. Overall study findings and caveats: Thymic TRG and TRD repertoires appeared highly polyclonal, with Gaussian CDR3 length distributions. Donors shared many TRG clonotypes but few TRD clonotypes.

Extracted RNA was reverse transcribed into cDNA. The CDR3 regions were amplified by multiplex PCR from V-gene primers to a constant-region primer. TCRdb repeated clone calling on the multiplex PCR reads with CATT. Of approximately 58,000 delta-chain clones detected, roughly 15% appear once; the ten largest clones hold under 0.5%. This clone was seen only a few times. Its antigen remains unknown. Trimming took 2 bases from V and 1 from J; bases not matched to a gene: 11. In germline, CDR1 is TSWWSYY, CDR2 QGS. The CDR3 contains 18 residues. Sequencing was done on a sample of Vdelta1+ gamma-delta thymocytes from the thymus. Subset meaning: FACS-sorted CD3+ TCRalphabeta- TCRVdelta1+ TCRVdelta2- thymocytes. The chain recombines TRDV1 with TRDJ1, with 9 positions matching TRDD3. The TCR originated in a girl less than two years old who had congenital heart surgery. The chain's CDR3 is CALGENLPTGGTTDKLIF. In nucleotides, the CDR3 is TGTGCTCTTGGGGAAAACCTTCCAACTGGGGGAACCACCGATAAACTCATCTTT.